The 20 T cell receptor beta chains below were found in one sample sequenced in a study of T cells expressing NK-cell markers. TCRdb reprocessed the 5' RACE reads and keeps a single row for each CDR3 protein, giving no DNA. This listing includes 150,000 or so distinct CDR3 sequences. The sequencing input was blood T cells: a sorted CD56 or NKG2C T cell subset, CD4+ or CD8+ T cells, or bulk PBMC T cells (not recorded which). These receptors all come from a woman between 45 and 65 years old in good health.

V and J are TRBV5-1 and TRBJ2-1; as DNA is missing, the TRBD2 call by TCRdb cannot be tested. Germline CDR1 and CDR2: SGHRS and YFSETQ. CDR3 length: 15 residues. The CDR3 here is CASRAPGTMGNEQFF.

The J gene is TRBJ2-5, the V gene TRBV7-8; TCRdb picks TRBD1, but there is no DNA to check that call. The CDR3 runs to 15 residues. Germline loops: CDR1 SGHVS, CDR2 FQNEAQ. This CDR3 is CASSDPVLLRETQYF.

The chain has TRBV29-1 and TRBJ2-3; with no DNA, the TCRdb D assignment of TRBD2 cannot be verified. Germline CDR1 is SQVTM and CDR2 is ANQGSEA. The CDR3 is 13 amino acids. CDR3 sequence: CSVAGLEADTQYF.

This chain connects TRBV27 to TRBJ2-7; TCRdb's assignment of TRBD1 cannot be checked, as there is no DNA. The CDR3 runs 14 residues. Germline V lookup: CDR1 MNHEY, CDR2 SMNVEV (reference sequence). This chain's CDR3 is CASRSDTAYDEQYF.

The J gene is TRBJ2-2, the V gene TRBV5-1. The V gene's germline CDR1 is SGHRS and CDR2 YFSETQ. CDR3 length: 12 amino acids. CDR3 protein: CASSLDGGELFF.

This chain joins TRBV10-3 and TRBJ2-1. Germline lookup yields CDR1 ENHRY and CDR2 SYGVKD. This CDR3 is built from 14 residues. CDR3 sequence reads: CAISDSGSYNEQFF.

This chain links TRBV5-1 with TRBJ2-1. CDR1 and CDR2 from the germline V gene are SGHRS and YFSETQ. CDR3 size: 15 residues. The chain's CDR3 is CASIETELRPNEQFF. Variable domain in full (rest from reference TRBV5-1 and TRBJ2-1): KAGVTQTPRYLIKTRGQQVTLSCSPISGHRSVSWYQQTPGQGLQFLFEYFSETQRNKGNFPGRFSGRQFSNSRSEMNVSTLELGDSALYLCASIETELRPNEQFFGPGTRLTVL.

The chain carries TRBV3-1 and TRBJ2-5; TCRdb's D gene call, TRBD1, goes unchecked for lack of DNA. CDR3 length: 17 residues. The germline gives CDR1 LGHDT, CDR2 YNNKEL (reference sequence). The CDR3 is CASSHFTGGQSQETQYF.

The chain links TRBV11-2 to TRBJ2-2; lacking DNA, the TRBD2 call made by TCRdb goes unchecked. The CDR3 covers 16 residues. Germline loops: CDR1 SGHAT, CDR2 FQNNGV. The CDR3: CASSLEWRFGTGELFF.

Here the CDR3 reads CASSPWVEGSEAFF. The J gene is TRBJ1-1, the V gene TRBV3-1. Germline CDR1 LGHDT, CDR2 YNNKEL (reference sequence). CDR3 length: 14 residues.

The J gene is TRBJ1-4, the V gene TRBV29-1; TCRdb calls TRBD1, which cannot be checked without DNA. Germline V gene lookup returns CDR1 SQVTM and CDR2 ANQGSEA. The CDR3 length is 14 residues. The CDR3 protein is CSVEERAGDEKLFF.

The chain recombines TRBV6-5 with TRBJ2-1; no DNA is available, so the TRBD1 call from TCRdb remains unchecked. CDR1 is MNHEY and CDR2 is SVGAGI in the germline V gene. This CDR3 region has 14 residues. CDR3 in amino acids: CASSPLTAYNEQFF.

This chain links TRBV14 with TRBJ2-3; TCRdb lists TRBD2, though no DNA is available to test this call. This CDR3 is built from 16 residues. Germline assignment: CDR1 SGHDN and CDR2 FVKESK. CDR3 residues: CASSARGGGNTDTQYF.

The chain is built from TRBV6-5 and TRBJ2-5; the TCRdb call, TRBD1, lacks DNA for checking. This CDR3 is built from 16 residues. The germline gives CDR1 MNHEY, CDR2 SVGAGI. CDR3: CASRGPRQGITETQYF.

The chain has TRBV5-1 and TRBJ2-1; without DNA, the TCRdb call of TRBD1 cannot be checked. CDR1 is SGHRS and CDR2 is YFSETQ in the germline V gene. This CDR3 is built from 15 residues. The CDR3 sequence is CASSPGQVVEHEQFF.

V gene TRBV15 combines with J gene TRBJ2-1; with no DNA, the TCRdb D assignment of TRBD2 cannot be verified. Germline V lookup: CDR1 LNHNV, CDR2 YYDKDF (reference sequence). This CDR3 contains 15 residues. The CDR3 reads CATSLRTSGLNEQFF.

The V gene is TRBV27, the J gene TRBJ2-7. CDR3 size: 15 residues. The germline gives CDR1 MNHEY, CDR2 SMNVEV (reference sequence). CDR3 region: CASSLSASLPDEQYF.

The chain joins TRBV20-1 to TRBJ2-3; TCRdb lists TRBD2, though no DNA is available to test this call. The CDR3 totals 16 residues. Germline-derived CDR1 and CDR2 are DFQATT and SNEGSKA (reference sequence). The CDR3 sequence: CSARELNGAVRDTQYF.

The V call is TRBV27, the J call TRBJ2-2. CDR1 is MNHEY and CDR2 is SMNVEV in the germline V gene (reference sequence). This CDR3 has 12 residues. The CDR3: CASSLSGGELFF.

The chain uses TRBV19 and TRBJ2-1. The CDR3 length is 14 residues. Germline lookup yields CDR1 LNHDA and CDR2 SQIVND (reference sequence). The CDR3 reads CASTHSYGYNEQFF.